This T cell receptor (beta chain) was recovered during a study of blood T cell repertoires in COVID-19. Data came from immunoSEQ multiplex PCR; TCRdb stores just in-frame clones and leaves some out. The repertoire holds approximately 230,000 clones, with around 84% as singletons. Germline CDR1 LNHNV, CDR2 YYDKDF (reference sequence). Deletions cut 3 bases from V and 0 bases from J, with 12 bases between. The CDR3 contains 15 residues. The chain combines TRBV15 with TRBJ2-7, with a tentative D call TRBD2 (6 bases). The sample was peripheral blood. The sequence came from a man younger than 40 with active or convalescent COVID-19. DNA of the CDR3: TGTGCCACCAGCAGGGGCGGGGTTAGCTCCTACGAGCAGTACTTC. It yields the protein CATSRGGVSSYEQYF.